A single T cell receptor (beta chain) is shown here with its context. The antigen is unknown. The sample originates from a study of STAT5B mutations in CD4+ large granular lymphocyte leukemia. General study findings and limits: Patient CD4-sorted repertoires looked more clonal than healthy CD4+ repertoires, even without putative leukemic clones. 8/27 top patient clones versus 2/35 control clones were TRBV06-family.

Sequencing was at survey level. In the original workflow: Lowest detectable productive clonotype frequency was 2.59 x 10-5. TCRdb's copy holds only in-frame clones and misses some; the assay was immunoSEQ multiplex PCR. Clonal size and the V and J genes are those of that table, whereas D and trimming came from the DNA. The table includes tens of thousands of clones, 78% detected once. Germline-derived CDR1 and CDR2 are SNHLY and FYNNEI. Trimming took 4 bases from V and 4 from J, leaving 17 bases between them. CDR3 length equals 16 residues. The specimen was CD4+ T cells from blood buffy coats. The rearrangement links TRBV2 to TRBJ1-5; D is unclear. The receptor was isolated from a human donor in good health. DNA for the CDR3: TGTGCCAGCAGTGCTATCGGCGCAGGAGCAAATCAGCCCCAGCATTTT. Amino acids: CASSAIGAGANQPQHF.